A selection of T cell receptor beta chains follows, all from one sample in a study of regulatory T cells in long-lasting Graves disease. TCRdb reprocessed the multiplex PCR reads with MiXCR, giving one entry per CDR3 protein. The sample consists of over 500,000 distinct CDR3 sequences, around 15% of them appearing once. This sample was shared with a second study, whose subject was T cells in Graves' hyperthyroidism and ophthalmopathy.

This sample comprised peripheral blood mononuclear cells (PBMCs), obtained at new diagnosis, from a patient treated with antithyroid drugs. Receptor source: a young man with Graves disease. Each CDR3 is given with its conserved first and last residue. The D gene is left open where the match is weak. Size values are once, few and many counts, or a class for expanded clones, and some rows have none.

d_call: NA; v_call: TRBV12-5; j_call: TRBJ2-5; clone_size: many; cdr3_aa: CASGGGRQETQYF; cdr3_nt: TGTGCTAGTGGGGGGGGACGGCAAGAGACCCAGTACTTC
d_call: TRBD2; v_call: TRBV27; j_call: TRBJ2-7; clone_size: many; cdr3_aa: CASSLGAGSSYEQYF; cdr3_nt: TGTGCCAGCAGTTTAGGAGCGGGAAGTTCCTACGAGCAGTACTTC
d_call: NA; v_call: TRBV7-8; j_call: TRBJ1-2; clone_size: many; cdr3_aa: CASSPPGQRNNYGYTF; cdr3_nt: TGTGCCAGCAGCCCGCCCGGACAGAGAAATAACTATGGCTACACCTTC
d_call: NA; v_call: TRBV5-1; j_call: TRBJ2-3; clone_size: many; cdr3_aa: CASSYLGDTQYF; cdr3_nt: TGCGCCAGCAGCTATCTAGGAGATACGCAGTATTTT
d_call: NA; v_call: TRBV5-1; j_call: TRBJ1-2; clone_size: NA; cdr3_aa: CASSPDVSYGYTF; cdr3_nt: TGCGCCAGCAGCCCGGACGTCTCCTATGGCTACACCTTC
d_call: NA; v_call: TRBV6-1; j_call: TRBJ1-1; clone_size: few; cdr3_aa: CASKKDTREAFF; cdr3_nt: TGTGCCAGCAAGAAAGACACTCGAGAAGCTTTCTTT
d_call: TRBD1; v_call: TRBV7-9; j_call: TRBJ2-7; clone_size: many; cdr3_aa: CASSYRDRDYEQYF; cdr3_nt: TGTGCCAGCAGCTACCGCGACAGGGACTACGAGCAGTACTTC
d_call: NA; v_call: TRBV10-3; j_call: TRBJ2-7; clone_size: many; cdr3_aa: CAISDVDTAYEQYF; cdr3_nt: TGTGCCATCAGTGATGTGGACACAGCCTACGAGCAGTACTTC
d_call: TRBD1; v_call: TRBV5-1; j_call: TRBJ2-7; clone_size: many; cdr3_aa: CASNPTGRGYEQYF; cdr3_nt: TGCGCCAGCAACCCGACAGGGAGAGGCTACGAGCAGTACTTC
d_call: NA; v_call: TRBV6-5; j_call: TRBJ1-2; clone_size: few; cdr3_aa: CASSYSGGAPGYGYTF; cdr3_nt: TGTGCCAGCAGTTACTCGGGGGGGGCCCCGGGCTATGGCTACACCTTC
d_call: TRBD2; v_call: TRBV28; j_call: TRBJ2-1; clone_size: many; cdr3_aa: CASSSASAGNSYNEQFF; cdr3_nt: TGTGCCAGCAGTTCAGCCTCAGCGGGAAACTCCTACAATGAGCAGTTCTTC
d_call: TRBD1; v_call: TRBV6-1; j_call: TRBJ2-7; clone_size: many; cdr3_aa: CASRQTGGYEQYF; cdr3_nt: TGTGCCAGCAGGCAGACAGGGGGCTACGAGCAGTACTTC
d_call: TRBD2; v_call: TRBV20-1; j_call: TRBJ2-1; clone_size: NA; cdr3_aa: CSAREQSGSGNEQFF; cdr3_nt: TGCAGTGCTAGAGAGCAAAGCGGGAGTGGCAATGAGCAGTTCTTC
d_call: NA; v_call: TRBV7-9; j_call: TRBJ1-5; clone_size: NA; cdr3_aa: CASSLGSIGQPHQPQHF; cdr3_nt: TGTGCCAGCAGCTTAGGATCTATCGGGCAGCCCCATCAGCCCCAGCATTTT
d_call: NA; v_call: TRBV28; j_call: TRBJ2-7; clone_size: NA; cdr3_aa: CASSSTVDEQYF; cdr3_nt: TGTGCCAGCAGTTCCACCGTAGACGAGCAGTACTTC
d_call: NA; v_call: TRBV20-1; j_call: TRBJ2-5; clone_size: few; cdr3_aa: CSARPVEEGVVETQYF; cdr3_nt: TGCAGTGCTAGACCGGTGGAAGAGGGCGTCGTGGAGACCCAGTACTTC
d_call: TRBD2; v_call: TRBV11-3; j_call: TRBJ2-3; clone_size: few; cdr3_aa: CASSFSGEIDTQYF; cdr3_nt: TGTGCCAGCAGCTTTAGCGGGGAGATAGATACGCAGTATTTT
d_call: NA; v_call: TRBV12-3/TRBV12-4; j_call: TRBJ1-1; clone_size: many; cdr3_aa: CASSFLRDTEAFF; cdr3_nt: TGTGCCAGCAGTTTTCTTCGGGACACTGAAGCTTTCTTT
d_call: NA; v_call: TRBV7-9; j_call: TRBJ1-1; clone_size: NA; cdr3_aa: CASSLYPGNTEAFF; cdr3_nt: TGTGCCAGCAGCTTATATCCGGGCAACACTGAAGCTTTCTTT
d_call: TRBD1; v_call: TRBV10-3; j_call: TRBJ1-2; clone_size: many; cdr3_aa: CAIRAGGRNGYTF; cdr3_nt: TGTGCCATCAGGGCAGGGGGTAGAAATGGCTACACCTTC
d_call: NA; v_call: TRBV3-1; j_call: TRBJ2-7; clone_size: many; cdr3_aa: CASSPQSSWEQYF; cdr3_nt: TGTGCCAGCAGCCCACAATCTAGCTGGGAGCAGTACTTC
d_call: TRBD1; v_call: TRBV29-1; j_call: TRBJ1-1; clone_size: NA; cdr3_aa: CSVVSQGATEAFF; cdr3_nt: TGCAGCGTTGTGTCCCAGGGGGCCACTGAAGCTTTCTTT
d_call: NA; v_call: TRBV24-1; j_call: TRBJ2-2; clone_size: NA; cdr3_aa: CATSDSRQSGELFF; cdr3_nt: TGTGCCACCAGTGACTCAAGACAGAGCGGGGAGCTGTTTTTT
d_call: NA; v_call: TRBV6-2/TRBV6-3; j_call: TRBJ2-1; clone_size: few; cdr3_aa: CASRRSTASSYNEQFF; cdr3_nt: TGTGCCAGCAGACGATCGACGGCAAGCTCCTACAATGAGCAGTTCTTC
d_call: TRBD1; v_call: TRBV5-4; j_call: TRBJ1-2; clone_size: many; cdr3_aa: CASSERGTAYGYTF; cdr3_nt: TGTGCCAGCAGCGAGAGAGGGACAGCATATGGCTACACCTTC
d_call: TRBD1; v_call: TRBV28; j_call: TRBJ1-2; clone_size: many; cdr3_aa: CASSLYANTGQGHGGYTF; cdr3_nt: TGTGCCAGCAGTTTATACGCAAATACGGGACAGGGGCATGGTGGCTACACCTTC
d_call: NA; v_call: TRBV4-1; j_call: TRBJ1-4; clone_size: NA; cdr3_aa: CASSPRQANEKLFF; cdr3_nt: TGCGCCAGCAGCCCTAGACAGGCTAATGAAAAACTGTTTTTT
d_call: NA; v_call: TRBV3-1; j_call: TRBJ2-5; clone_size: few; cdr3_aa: CASSPGPREETQYF; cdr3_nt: TGTGCCAGCAGCCCGGGACCCAGAGAAGAGACCCAGTACTTC
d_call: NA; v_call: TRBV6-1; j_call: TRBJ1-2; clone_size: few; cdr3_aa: CASSEGGGYYGYTF; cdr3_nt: TGTGCCAGCAGTGAGGGTGGAGGGTACTATGGCTACACCTTC
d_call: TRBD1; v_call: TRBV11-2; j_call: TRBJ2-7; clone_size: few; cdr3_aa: CASRGIGQGYEQYF; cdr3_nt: TGTGCCAGCAGGGGAATCGGACAGGGATACGAGCAGTACTTC
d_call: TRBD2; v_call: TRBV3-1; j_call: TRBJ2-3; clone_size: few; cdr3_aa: CASSSGLAVTTDTQYF; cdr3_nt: TGTGCCAGCAGCTCCGGACTAGCGGTAACCACAGATACGCAGTATTTT
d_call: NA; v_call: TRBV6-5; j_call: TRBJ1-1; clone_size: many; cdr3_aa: CASSYSGAAFF; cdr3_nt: TGTGCCAGCAGTTACTCGGGTGCAGCTTTCTTT
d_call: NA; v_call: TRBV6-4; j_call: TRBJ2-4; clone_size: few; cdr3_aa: CAVLSGRVSKNIQYF; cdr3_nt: TGTGCCGTTTTGTCCGGCAGGGTTTCCAAAAACATTCAGTACTTC
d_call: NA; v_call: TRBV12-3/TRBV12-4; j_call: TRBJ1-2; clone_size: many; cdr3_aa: CASSFRLLGYTF; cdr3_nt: TGTGCCAGCAGTTTTAGGCTGCTTGGCTACACCTTC
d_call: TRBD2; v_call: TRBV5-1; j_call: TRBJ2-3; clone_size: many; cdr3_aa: CASREGLAVLADTQYF; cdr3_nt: TGCGCCAGCAGAGAGGGACTAGCGGTTTTGGCAGATACGCAGTATTTT
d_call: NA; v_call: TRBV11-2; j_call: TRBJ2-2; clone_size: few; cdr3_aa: CASSLGSRLRERVVTGELFF; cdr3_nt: TGTGCCAGCAGCTTAGGGTCGAGGCTACGAGAGAGGGTAGTCACCGGGGAGCTGTTTTTT
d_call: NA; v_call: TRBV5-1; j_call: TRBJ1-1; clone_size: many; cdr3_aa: CASSLDMVGTEAFF; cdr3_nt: TGCGCCAGCAGCTTGGATATGGTCGGCACTGAAGCTTTCTTT
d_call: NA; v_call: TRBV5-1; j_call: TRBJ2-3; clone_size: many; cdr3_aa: CASSLGGTDTQYF; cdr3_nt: TGTGCCAGCAGCTTAGGGGGCACAGATACGCAGTATTTT
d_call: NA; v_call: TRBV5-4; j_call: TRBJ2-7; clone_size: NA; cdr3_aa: CASSFAFGSYEQYF; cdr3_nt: TGTGCCAGCAGCTTTGCTTTCGGCTCCTACGAGCAGTACTTC
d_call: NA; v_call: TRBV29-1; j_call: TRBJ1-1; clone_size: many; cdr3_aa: CSVPRYEGRITEAFF; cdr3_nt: TGCAGCGTTCCCCGCTATGAGGGAAGAATCACTGAAGCTTTCTTT
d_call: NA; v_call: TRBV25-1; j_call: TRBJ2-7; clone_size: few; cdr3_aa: CASSEREGGYEQYF; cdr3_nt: TGTGCCAGCAGTGAAAGAGAGGGCGGCTACGAGCAGTACTTC
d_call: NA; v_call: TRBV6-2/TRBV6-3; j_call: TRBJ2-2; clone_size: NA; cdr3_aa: CASSYLGGQTGELFF; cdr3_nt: TGTGCCAGCAGTTACTTAGGAGGACAGACAGGGGAGCTGTTTTTT
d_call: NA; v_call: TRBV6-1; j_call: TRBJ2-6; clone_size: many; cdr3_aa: CASSETGGGSGANVLTF; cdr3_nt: TGTGCCAGCAGTGAAACGGGGGGCGGCTCTGGGGCCAACGTCCTGACTTTC
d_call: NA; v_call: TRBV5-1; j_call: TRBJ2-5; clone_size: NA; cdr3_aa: CASSVDLAPETQYF; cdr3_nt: TGTGCCAGCAGCGTAGACCTAGCTCCAGAGACCCAGTACTTC
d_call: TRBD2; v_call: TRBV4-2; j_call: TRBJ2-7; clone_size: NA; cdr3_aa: CASSQVDLAAPSYEQYF; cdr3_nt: TGTGCCAGCAGCCAAGTAGACCTAGCGGCTCCCTCCTACGAGCAGTACTTC
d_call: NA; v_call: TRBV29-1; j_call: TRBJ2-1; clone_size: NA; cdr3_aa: CSVEARGALRGNEQFF; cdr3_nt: TGCAGCGTTGAAGCCCGGGGAGCCCTACGGGGCAATGAGCAGTTCTTC
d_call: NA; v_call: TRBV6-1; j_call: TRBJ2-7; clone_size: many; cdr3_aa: CASRTTYEQYF; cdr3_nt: TGTGCCAGCAGGACCACTTACGAGCAGTACTTC
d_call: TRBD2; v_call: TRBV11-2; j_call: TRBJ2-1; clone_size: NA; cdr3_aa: CASTYRRSSGRNEQFF; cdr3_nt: TGTGCCAGCACCTACCGGCGGTCTAGCGGGAGAAATGAGCAGTTCTTC
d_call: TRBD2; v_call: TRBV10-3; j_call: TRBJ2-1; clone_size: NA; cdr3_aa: CAISGASGVPLSCNEQFF; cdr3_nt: TGTGCCATCAGTGGGGCTAGCGGAGTCCCCCTCTCCTGCAATGAGCAGTTCTTC
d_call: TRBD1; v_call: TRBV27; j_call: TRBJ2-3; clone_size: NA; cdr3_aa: CASSSRLDRAADTQYF; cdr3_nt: TGTGCCAGCAGTTCCCGCCTGGACAGGGCAGCAGATACGCAGTATTTT
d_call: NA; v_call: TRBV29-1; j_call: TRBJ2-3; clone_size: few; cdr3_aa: CSAPRGFSDTQYF; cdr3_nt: TGCAGCGCTCCCAGGGGTTTCTCAGATACGCAGTATTTT
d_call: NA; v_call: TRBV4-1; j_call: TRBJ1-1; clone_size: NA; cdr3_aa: CASSQDEGLNTEAFF; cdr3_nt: TGCGCCAGCAGCCAAGATGAGGGCCTGAACACTGAAGCTTTCTTT
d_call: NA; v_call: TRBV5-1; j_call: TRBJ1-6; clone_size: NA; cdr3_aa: CANSATDRDLYNSPLHF; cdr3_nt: TGTGCCAACAGCGCCACGGACCGAGACCTCTATAATTCACCCCTCCACTTT